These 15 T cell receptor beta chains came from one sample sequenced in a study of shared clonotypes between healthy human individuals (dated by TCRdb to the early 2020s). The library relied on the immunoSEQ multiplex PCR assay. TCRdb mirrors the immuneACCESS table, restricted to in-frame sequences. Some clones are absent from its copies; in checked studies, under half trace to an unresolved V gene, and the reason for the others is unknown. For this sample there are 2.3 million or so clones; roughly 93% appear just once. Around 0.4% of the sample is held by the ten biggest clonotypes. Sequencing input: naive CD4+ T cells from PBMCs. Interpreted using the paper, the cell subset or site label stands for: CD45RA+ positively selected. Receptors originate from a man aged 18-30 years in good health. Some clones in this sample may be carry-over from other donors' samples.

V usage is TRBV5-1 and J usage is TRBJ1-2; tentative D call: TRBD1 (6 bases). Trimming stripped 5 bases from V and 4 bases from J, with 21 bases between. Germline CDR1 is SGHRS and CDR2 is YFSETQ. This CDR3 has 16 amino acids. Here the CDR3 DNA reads TGCGCCAGCAGTAAACAGGCACAGGGCACATTCTATGGCTACACCTTC. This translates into CASSKQAQGTFYGYTF.

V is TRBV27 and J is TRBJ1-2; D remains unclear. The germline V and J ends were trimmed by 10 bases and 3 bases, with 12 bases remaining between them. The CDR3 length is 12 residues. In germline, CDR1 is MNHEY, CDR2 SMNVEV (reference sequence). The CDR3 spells CATRGPYYGYTF. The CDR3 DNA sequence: TGTGCCACCAGAGGACCCTACTATGGCTACACCTTC.

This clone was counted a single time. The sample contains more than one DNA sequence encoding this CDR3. The CDR3 spells CASSVGQGGYYGYTF. In DNA, the CDR3 is TGTGCCAGCAGCGTAGGACAGGGTGGGTACTATGGCTACACCTTC. V is TRBV9 and J is TRBJ1-2, with 7 nucleotides matching TRBD1. The V and J ends lost 0 bases and 3 bases, in that order; junction bases with no gene match: 5. There are 15 residues in the CDR3. CDR1 and CDR2 (germline): SGDLS, YYNGEE.

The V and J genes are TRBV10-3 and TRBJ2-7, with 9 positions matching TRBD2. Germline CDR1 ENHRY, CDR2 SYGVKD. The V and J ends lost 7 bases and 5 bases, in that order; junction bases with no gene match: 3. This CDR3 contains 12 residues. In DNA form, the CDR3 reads TGTGCCATCACTAGCGGGAACCACGAGCAGTACTTC. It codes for CAITSGNHEQYF.

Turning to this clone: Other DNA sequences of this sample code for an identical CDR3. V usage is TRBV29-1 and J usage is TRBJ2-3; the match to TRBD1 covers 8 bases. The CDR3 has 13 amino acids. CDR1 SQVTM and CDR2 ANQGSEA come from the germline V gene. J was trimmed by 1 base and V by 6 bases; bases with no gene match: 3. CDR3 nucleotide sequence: TGCAGCGTCGGGACAGGCGGCACAGATACGCAGTATTTT. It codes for CSVGTGGTDTQYF.

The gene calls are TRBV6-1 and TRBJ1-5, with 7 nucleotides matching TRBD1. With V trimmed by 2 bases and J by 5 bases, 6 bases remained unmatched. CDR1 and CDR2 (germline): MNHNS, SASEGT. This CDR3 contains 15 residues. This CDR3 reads CASSEWGQLDQPQHF. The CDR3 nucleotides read TGTGCCAGCAGTGAATGGGGACAGCTAGATCAGCCCCAGCATTTT.

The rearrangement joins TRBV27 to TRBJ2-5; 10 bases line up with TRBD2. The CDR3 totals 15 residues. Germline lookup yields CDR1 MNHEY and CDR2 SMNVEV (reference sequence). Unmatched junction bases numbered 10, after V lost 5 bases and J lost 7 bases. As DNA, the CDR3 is TGTGCCAGCAGTGGGGAGCTAGCGGGAGCACGGACCCAGTACTTC. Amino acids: CASSGELAGARTQYF.

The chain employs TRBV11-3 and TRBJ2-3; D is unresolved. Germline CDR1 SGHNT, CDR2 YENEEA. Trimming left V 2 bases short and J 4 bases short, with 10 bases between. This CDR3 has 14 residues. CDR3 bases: TGTGCCAGCAGCTTACTTGTCCGTCCAGATACGCAGTATTTT. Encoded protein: CASSLLVRPDTQYF. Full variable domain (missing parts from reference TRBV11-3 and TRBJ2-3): EAGVVQSPRYKIIEKKQPVAFWCNPISGHNTLYWYLQNLGQGPELLIRYENEEAVDDSQLPKDRFSAERLKGVDSTLKIQPAELGDSAVYLCASSLLVRPDTQYFGPGTRLTVL.

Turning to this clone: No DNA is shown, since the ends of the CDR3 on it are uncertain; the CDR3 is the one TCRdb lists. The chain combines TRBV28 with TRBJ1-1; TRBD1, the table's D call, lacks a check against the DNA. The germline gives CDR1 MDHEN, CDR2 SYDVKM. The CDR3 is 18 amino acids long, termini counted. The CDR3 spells CASSLERDSPFMNTEAFF.

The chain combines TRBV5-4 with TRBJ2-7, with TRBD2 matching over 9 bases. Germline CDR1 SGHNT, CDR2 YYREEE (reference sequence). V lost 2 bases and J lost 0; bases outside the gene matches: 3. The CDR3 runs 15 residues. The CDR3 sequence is CASSFPSGDSYEQYF. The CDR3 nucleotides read TGTGCCAGCAGCTTTCCTAGCGGGGACTCCTACGAGCAGTACTTC. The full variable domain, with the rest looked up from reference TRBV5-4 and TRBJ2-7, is ETGVTQSPTHLIKTRGQQVTLRCSSQSGHNTVSWYQQALGQGPQFIFQYYREEENGRGNFPPRFSGLQFPNYSSELNVNALELDDSALYLCASSFPSGDSYEQYFGPGTRLTVT.

The CDR3 protein is CASSDRSRGDIQYF. The CDR3 DNA sequence: TGTGCCAGCAGTGACAGGAGCAGGGGGGACATTCAGTACTTC. This chain links TRBV6-1 with TRBJ2-4; a weak D match, TRBD1 (7 bases). Germline CDR1 reads MNHNS; CDR2 reads SASEGT. V was cut by 3 bases and J by 8 bases, with 14 bases left in between. This CDR3 has 14 amino acids.

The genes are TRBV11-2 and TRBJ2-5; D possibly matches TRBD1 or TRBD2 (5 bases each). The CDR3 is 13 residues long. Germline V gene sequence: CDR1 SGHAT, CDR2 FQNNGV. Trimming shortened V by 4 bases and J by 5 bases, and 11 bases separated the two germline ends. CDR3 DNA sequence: TGTGCCAGCAGCTGGGTAGAGGGGGAGACCCAGTACTTC. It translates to CASSWVEGETQYF. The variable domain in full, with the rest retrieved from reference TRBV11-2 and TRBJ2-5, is EAGVAQSPRYKIIEKRQSVAFWCNPISGHATLYWYQQILGQGPKLLIQFQNNGVVDDSQLPKDRFSAERLKGVDSTLKIQPAKLEDSAVYLCASSWVEGETQYFGPGTRLLVL.

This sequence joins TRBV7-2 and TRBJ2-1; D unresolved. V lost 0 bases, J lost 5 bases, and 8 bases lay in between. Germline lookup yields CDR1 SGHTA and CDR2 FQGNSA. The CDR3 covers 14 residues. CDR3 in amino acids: CASSLAYPHNEQFF. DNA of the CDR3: TGTGCCAGCAGCTTAGCGTACCCCCACAATGAGCAGTTCTTC.

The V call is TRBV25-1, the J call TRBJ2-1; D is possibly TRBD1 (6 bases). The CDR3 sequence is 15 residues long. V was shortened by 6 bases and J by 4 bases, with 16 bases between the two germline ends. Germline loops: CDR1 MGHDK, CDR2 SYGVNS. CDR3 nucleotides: TGTGCCAGCAGCAATCCGGGACACGCTTACAATGAGCAGTTCTTC. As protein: CASSNPGHAYNEQFF.

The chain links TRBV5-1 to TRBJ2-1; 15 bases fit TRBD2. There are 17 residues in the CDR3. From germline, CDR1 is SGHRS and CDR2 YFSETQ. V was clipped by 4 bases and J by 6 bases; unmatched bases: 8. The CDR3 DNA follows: TGCGCCAGCAGCGGACCGGGACTAGCGGGAGGCGGCAATGAGCAGTTCTTC. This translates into CASSGPGLAGGGNEQFF.